This T cell receptor beta chain originates from a study of blood T cell repertoires in COVID-19. Across the study: PBMCs, B-cell-depleted T cells, or T cells provided the cDNA or gDNA that made up the material.

Germline assignment: CDR1 SEHNR and CDR2 FQNEAQ (reference sequence). V lost 2 bases and J 0 bases, leaving 5 bases between the germline ends. The CDR3 contains 14 residues. This clone has a handful of counts. Sequencing used immunoSEQ multiplex PCR; TCRdb keeps in-frame clones, though not all of them. The data hold 400,000 to 550,000 clones, with roughly 91% observed a single time. This TCR came from a woman aged 30 to 39 with acute or convalescent COVID-19. Sequencing used peripheral blood. The V gene is TRBV7-9, the J gene TRBJ1-3; D remains ambiguous. The CDR3 here is CASSLYTSGNTIYF. The CDR3 nucleotides read TGTGCCAGCAGCTTATACACCTCTGGAAACACCATATATTTT.